Listed below are T cell receptor beta chains from one sample, sequenced in a study of tumor-infiltrating lymphocytes in glioblastoma multiforme. MiXCR was run by TCRdb on the multiplex PCR reads, yielding one entry per CDR3 protein. The table lists 15,000 or so distinct CDR3 sequences, 65% to 80% of them singletons, with about 50% in the top ten. Input material: brain tumor tissue. The receptors shown here come from a male donor with glioblastoma. The CDR3 runs from the conserved cysteine through the conserved F or W. The D gene is left open where the match is weak. Only some rows state a clone size, as once, few, many or a class for expanded clones.

V,D,size,J,DNA,CDR3
TRBV10-2,NA,NA,TRBJ2-1,TGCGCCAGCAGTGTTACTAAACTAAACAATGAGCAGTTCTTC,CASSVTKLNNEQFF
TRBV11-2,NA,NA,TRBJ1-2,TGTGCCAGCAGCCCCTCGCCGGGGGCGGGTTACGGCTACACCTTC,CASSPSPGAGYGYTF
TRBV2,NA,few,TRBJ1-1,TGTGCCGGCAGTGACAACTCGAACACTGAAGCTTCCTTT,CAGSDNSNTEASF
TRBV4-2,NA,NA,TRBJ1-1,TGTGCCAGCAGCCAAGATTTAGGGAACACTGAAGCTTTCTTT,CASSQDLGNTEAFF
TRBV4-1,NA,few,TRBJ1-1,TGCGCCAGCAGCCAAGGCACTGAAGCTTTCTTT,CASSQGTEAFF
TRBV5-8,NA,NA,TRBJ1-2,TGTGCCAGCAGATTGCCGGACATGCTTTATGGCTACACCTTC,CASRLPDMLYGYTF
TRBV4-1,TRBD1,medium-sized,TRBJ2-1,TGCGCCAGCAGCCAAAACACAGGGGTCCCTTACAATGAGCAGTTCTTC,CASSQNTGVPYNEQFF
TRBV11-2,NA,NA,TRBJ1-5,TGTGCCAGCAGCTTAGATCCAATGTTACAGAAGAGACCAGTACAGCATTTT,CASSLDPMLQKRPVQHF
TRBV20-1,TRBD2,NA,TRBJ2-1,TGCAGTGCTCTTCTAGCGGGAGGTTCCTACAATAAGCAGTCCTTC,CSALLAGGSYNKQSF
TRBV6-5,TRBD1,once,TRBJ1-2,TGTGCCAGCAGTTACACCCGGACAGGGGCAGCCGACTATGGCTACACCTTC,CASSYTRTGAADYGYTF
TRBV4-1,TRBD2,NA,TRBJ2-1,TGCGCCAGCAGCCAACCTAGCGGGACCGTTAATGAGCAGTTCTTC,CASSQPSGTVNEQFF
TRBV11-3,NA,NA,TRBJ1-1,TGTGCCAGCAGCTCGGGACAAGGGGATACTGAAACTTTCTTT,CASSSGQGDTETFF
TRBV5-8,NA,NA,TRBJ1-2,TGTGCCAGCAGACTGCCGGGCAGGCATTATGGCTACACCTTC,CASRLPGRHYGYTF
TRBV11-2,NA,NA,TRBJ2-1,TGTGCCAGCAGCCCAAGAGCCACGGGATCTAGCGCCGCCTACAATGAGCAGTTCTTC,CASSPRATGSSAAYNEQFF
TRBV11-2,NA,NA,TRBJ2-1,TGTGCCAGCAGCCCCGACAGATCGGGCAATGAGCAGTTCTTC,CASSPDRSGNEQFF
TRBV7-8,NA,NA,TRBJ2-5,TGCGCCGGCAGCTTAGCGGTAGGAGCTGAGACCCAGTACTTC,CAGSLAVGAETQYF
TRBV5-1,NA,NA,TRBJ2-2,TGCGCCAGCAGCCCCTTAGGGGGAGGCGTTGAAGGGGAGCTGTTTTTT,CASSPLGGGVEGELFF
TRBV11-2,NA,NA,TRBJ2-7,TGTGCCAGCACCGGGCAGGCCTACGAGCAGTACTTC,CASTGQAYEQYF